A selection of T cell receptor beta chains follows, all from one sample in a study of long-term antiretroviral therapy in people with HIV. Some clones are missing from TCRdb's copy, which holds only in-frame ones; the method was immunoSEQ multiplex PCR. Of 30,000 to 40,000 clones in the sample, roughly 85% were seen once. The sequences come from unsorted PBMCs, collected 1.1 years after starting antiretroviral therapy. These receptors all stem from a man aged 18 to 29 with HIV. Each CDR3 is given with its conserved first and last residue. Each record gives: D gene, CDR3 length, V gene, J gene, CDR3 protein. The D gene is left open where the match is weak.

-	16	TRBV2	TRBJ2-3	CASSEPTSSLTDTQYF
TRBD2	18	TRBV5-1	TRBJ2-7	CASSGGLAGALFQSEQYF
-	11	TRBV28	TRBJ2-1	CASSLRNEQFF
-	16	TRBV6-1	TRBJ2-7	CASSAHRVAGSYEQYF
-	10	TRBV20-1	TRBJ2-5	CSAREETQYF
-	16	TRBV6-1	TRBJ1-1	CASSEPGGGLNTEAFF
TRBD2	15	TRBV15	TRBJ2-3	CATSRLAGGPDTQYF
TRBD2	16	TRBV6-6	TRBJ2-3	CASSYHGTSGTDTQYF
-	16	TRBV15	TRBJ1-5	CATSRGGRLGNQPQHF
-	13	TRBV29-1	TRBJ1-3	CSAGGSSGNTIYF
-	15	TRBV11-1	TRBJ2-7	CASSPFAGSSYEQYF
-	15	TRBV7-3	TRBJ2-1	CASSLDRNSYNEQFF